Each of the 32 T cell receptor beta chains below was sequenced from the same sample in a study of blood T cell repertoires in COVID-19. The protocol was immunoSEQ multiplex PCR, while the TCRdb copy is restricted to in-frame clones and leaves out a portion. The table lists about 87,000 clones, less than 95% of them singletons. Sequenced sample: peripheral blood. The receptors derive from a young man with COVID-19, enrolled during active disease.

V is TRBV29-1 and J is TRBJ1-2; D not certain. Germline CDR1 is SQVTM and CDR2 is ANQGSEA. The V end lost 3 bases, the J end lost 4 bases, and 9 bases lay between the germline ends. This CDR3 comprises 12 residues. This chain's CDR3 is CSVDSGSYGYTF. As DNA, the CDR3 is TGCAGCGTTGATTCGGGGTCCTATGGCTACACCTTC. Complete variable domain (other parts from reference TRBV29-1 and TRBJ1-2): SAVISQKPSRDICQRGTSLTIQCQVDSQVTMMFWYRQQPGQSLTLIATANQGSEATYESGFVIDKFPISRPNLTFSTLTVSNMSPEDSSIYLCSVDSGSYGYTFGSGTRLTVV.

This clone occurred once. The CDR3 reads CASSLTGVNTEAFF. The CDR3 region has the DNA TGCGCCAGCAGCCTAACGGGGGTGAACACTGAAGCTTTCTTT. The V and J genes are TRBV4-1 and TRBJ1-1, with TRBD1 as a possible D gene (5 bases). The CDR3 has 14 residues. V was cut by 4 bases and J by 0 bases, with 9 bases left in between. Per the germline V gene, CDR1 is MGHRA and CDR2 is YSYEKL.

The chain combines TRBV15 with TRBJ2-7; D remains ambiguous. V lost 6 bases and J lost 2, with 14 bases in between. The germline gives CDR1 LNHNV, CDR2 YYDKDF (reference sequence). The CDR3 contains 14 residues. DNA for the CDR3: TGTGCCACCAGTATTATCGGTATCCCCTACGAGCAGTACTTC. This encodes CATSIIGIPYEQYF.

The rearrangement uses TRBV9 and TRBJ2-2; a weak D match, TRBD1 (6 bases). Trimming cost V 2 bases and J 4 bases, with 9 bases left between them. CDR1 is SGDLS, CDR2 YYNGEE, per germline. The CDR3 runs 14 residues. Here the CDR3 reads CASSVTGRTGELFF. CDR3 in DNA: TGTGCCAGCAGCGTGACAGGCCGCACCGGGGAGCTGTTTTTT.

The chain has TRBV7-9 and TRBJ2-2, with TRBD1 as a possible D gene (5 bases). The V end lost 4 bases, the J end lost 1 base, and 10 bases lay between the germline ends. CDR3 length equals 15 residues. From germline, CDR1 is SEHNR and CDR2 FQNEAQ (reference sequence). CDR3: CASSSHTGNTGELFF. CDR3 sequence (DNA): TGTGCCAGCAGCTCACATACAGGGAACACCGGGGAGCTGTTTTTT. Full variable domain (remainder filled in from reference TRBV7-9 and TRBJ2-2): DTGVSQNPRHKITKRGQNVTFRCDPISEHNRLYWYRQTLGQGPEFLTYFQNEAQLEKSRLLSDRFSAERPKGSFSTLEIQRTEQGDSAMYLCASSSHTGNTGELFFGEGSRLTVL.

The rearrangement uses TRBV5-1 and TRBJ2-1; the match to TRBD2 covers 9 bases. CDR3 length: 15 amino acids. Germline CDR1 SGHRS, CDR2 YFSETQ. V lost 0 bases to trimming and J lost 7 bases; unmatched junction nucleotides: 5. The CDR3 region has the DNA TGCGCCAGCAGCTTGGCAGGGACTAGCTTTAATGAGCAGTTCTTC. Amino acids: CASSLAGTSFNEQFF.

The gene calls are TRBV11-2 and TRBJ1-2; TRBD1 might be the D (5 bases). V shed 4 bases and J shed 1 base, with 7 bases lying between them. This CDR3 spans 13 amino acids. Germline lookup yields CDR1 SGHAT and CDR2 FQNNGV. Here the CDR3 DNA reads TGTGCCAGCAGCTCAGGGCATAACTATGGCTACACCTTC. Residues: CASSSGHNYGYTF.

The chain combines TRBV2 with TRBJ2-5; 10 nucleotides line up with TRBD1. Germline trimming cut 5 bases from V and 5 bases from J; bases unmatched to any gene: 5. CDR1 is SNHLY and CDR2 is FYNNEI in the germline V gene. The CDR3 length is 14 residues. The CDR3 bases are TGTGCCAGCAGTCTTGACAGGGGGCGGGAGACCCAGTACTTC. Translating gives CASSLDRGRETQYF.

V is TRBV5-5 and J is TRBJ2-3, with TRBD2 identical over 13 bases. Germline V gene lookup returns CDR1 SGHKS and CDR2 YYEKEE (reference sequence). The V gene end was trimmed by 4 bases and the J gene end by 4 bases; junction bases not matched to a gene: 3. This CDR3 is built from 15 residues. CDR3 nucleotide sequence: TGTGCCAGCAGCCCCGGACTAGCGGGGGCAGATACGCAGTATTTT. Protein product: CASSPGLAGADTQYF. Combining the CDR3 with reference TRBV5-5 and TRBJ2-3 gives the whole variable domain DAGVTQSPTHLIKTRGQQVTLRCSPISGHKSVSWYQQVLGQGPQFIFQYYEKEERGRGNFPDRFSARQFPNYSSELNVNALLLGDSALYLCASSPGLAGADTQYFGPGTRLTVL.

This chain joins TRBV19 and TRBJ1-5; 7 bases match TRBD1. Trimming took 5 bases from V and 8 from J; bases not matched to a gene: 12. CDR1 is LNHDA, CDR2 SQIVND, per germline (reference sequence). CDR3 size: 15 residues. The CDR3 DNA sequence: TGTGCCAGTAGTGCCACAGGGGTTCCGCGGGAGCCCCAGCATTTT. Amino acids: CASSATGVPREPQHF.

The genes are TRBV27 and TRBJ2-2; a possible D gene is TRBD1 (6 bases). CDR3 size: 20 residues. CDR1 MNHEY and CDR2 SMNVEV come from the germline V gene (reference sequence). The germline V and J ends were trimmed by 0 bases and 1 base, with 21 bases remaining between them. The CDR3 sequence is CASSLSLRGRGPLNTGELFF. The CDR3 DNA reads TGTGCCAGCAGTTTATCGCTCCGGGGCAGGGGCCCTTTGAACACCGGGGAGCTGTTTTTT.

V and J are TRBV7-6 and TRBJ2-1; 13 bases are a match to TRBD2. Germline V gene data show CDR1 as SGHVS and CDR2 as FNYEAQ. This CDR3 is built from 17 residues. J lost 3 bases, V lost 3 bases, and 5 bases had no gene match. The CDR3, as DNA: TGTGCCAGCAGCTTTCTAAGGACTAGCGGGAGCTACAATGAGCAGTTCTTC. Its protein is CASSFLRTSGSYNEQFF.

The chain combines TRBV19 with TRBJ1-5; no definite D call. V was pared by 7 bases and J by 2 bases, with 6 bases between. This CDR3 has 12 residues. Germline values: CDR1 LNHDA, CDR2 SQIVND (reference sequence). CDR3 loop: CASKTGNQPQHF. CDR3 sequence (DNA): TGTGCCAGTAAAACGGGCAATCAGCCCCAGCATTTT.

V and J are TRBV5-1 and TRBJ2-3, with 10 bases that match TRBD1. Trimming at V came to 0 bases and at J to 1 base, leaving 2 bases not matched to a gene. Germline-derived CDR1 and CDR2 are SGHRS and YFSETQ. The CDR3 covers 16 residues. The DNA of the CDR3 is TGCGCCAGCAGCTTGGAAGGGACAGGGGGCACAGATACGCAGTATTTT. It yields the protein CASSLEGTGGTDTQYF.

This clone was picked up a small number of times. The J gene is TRBJ2-7, the V gene TRBV4-3, with D possibly matching TRBD1 (6 bases). With 0 bases removed from V and 3 bases from J, the gap between germline ends came to 6 bases. CDR3 length: 13 residues. Germline CDR1 and CDR2: LGHNA and YSLEER. CDR3 DNA sequence: TGCGCCAGCAGCCAAGAACAGGGCTACGAGCAGTACTTC. Residues: CASSQEQGYEQYF.

V is TRBV3-1 (or the pseudogene TRBV3-2) and J is TRBJ2-3; the match to TRBD2 covers 7 bases. The CDR3 runs 16 residues. V shed 0 bases and J 6 bases; nucleotides not matched to a gene: 9. Germline lookup yields CDR1 LGHDT and CDR2 YNNKEL (reference sequence). In nucleotides, the CDR3 is TGTGCCAGCAGCCAAGATCCGGGACTAACCCCCGATACGCAGTATTTT. Protein: CASSQDPGLTPDTQYF.

J is TRBJ1-2 and V is TRBV2; tentatively, D is TRBD1 (6 bases). The CDR3 is 13 amino acids. Germline assignment: CDR1 SNHLY and CDR2 FYNNEI. V was shortened by 2 bases and J by 8 bases, with 12 bases between the two germline ends. CDR3 sequence reads: CASSEWGPKGYTF. The CDR3 DNA follows: TGTGCCAGCAGTGAATGGGGGCCAAAAGGCTACACCTTC.

The chain couples TRBV28 to TRBJ2-3; D perhaps matches TRBD1 (5 bases). This CDR3 region has 19 residues. CDR1 and CDR2 from the germline V gene are MDHEN and SYDVKM. Trimming pared 5 bases from V and 5 bases from J, leaving 29 bases between. This CDR3 is CASSPLHWRQSKKGDTQYF. CDR3 sequence (DNA): TGTGCCAGCAGTCCCCTTCACTGGAGACAGAGTAAAAAAGGAGATACGCAGTATTTT.

CDR3: CASSTGQGQYF. The CDR3 region has the DNA TGTGCCAGCAGTACAGGACAGGGCCAGTACTTC. The chain employs TRBV28 and TRBJ2-5, with TRBD1 matching over 8 bases. CDR3 length: 11 residues. Per germline, CDR1 MDHEN and CDR2 SYDVKM. V lost 5 bases to trimming and J lost 10 bases; unmatched junction nucleotides: 3.

This clone came up once. The chain links TRBV28 to TRBJ2-7; possible D gene TRBD2, 7 bases. CDR1 is MDHEN, CDR2 SYDVKM, per germline. The CDR3 is made up of 12 amino acids. The ends were cut back, 7 bases at V and 5 bases at J, with 12 bases in the middle. CDR3 sequence reads: CASKGGSHEQYF. In nucleotides, the CDR3 is TGTGCCAGCAAGGGGGGGTCCCACGAGCAGTACTTC.

This clone was seen once. This chain uses TRBV5-1 with TRBJ1-4; 7 bases align to TRBD1. V was clipped by 2 bases and J by 2 bases; unmatched bases: 6. This CDR3 region has 16 residues. From germline, CDR1 is SGHRS and CDR2 YFSETQ. The CDR3 nucleotides are TGCGCCAGCAGCTTACTGACAGGGCGGACTAATGAAAAACTGTTTTTT. Its translation: CASSLLTGRTNEKLFF.

CDR3 nucleotides: TGTGCCAGCTCACCCCCGGGCCCCGGAGGAGCGAACACTGAAGCTTTCTTT. Protein: CASSPPGPGGANTEAFF. This chain connects TRBV18 to TRBJ1-1; D uncertain. Germline CDR1 KGHSH, CDR2 LQKENI. Deletions cut 3 bases from V and 1 base from J, with 18 bases between. This CDR3 region has 17 residues.

This chain uses TRBV29-1 with TRBJ1-1; 12 positions agree with TRBD1. CDR1 SQVTM and CDR2 ANQGSEA come from the germline V gene. Trimming removed 1 base from V and 4 bases from J; junction bases left unmatched: 10. The CDR3 is 17 amino acids. This CDR3 is CSVEGNWGQGAFTEAFF. In DNA form, the CDR3 reads TGCAGCGTTGAAGGGAATTGGGGACAGGGGGCATTCACTGAAGCTTTCTTT.

V usage is TRBV6-5 and J usage is TRBJ1-2; 9 bases map to TRBD1. The ends lost 0 bases at V and 9 bases at J; junction bases unmatched: 2. Per germline, CDR1 MNHEY and CDR2 SVGAGI. This CDR3 is 13 amino acids long. The CDR3, as DNA: TGTGCCAGCAGTTACTCGACAGGGGGGCGCTACACCTTC. Protein sequence: CASSYSTGGRYTF.

V is TRBV19 and J is TRBJ1-5; D unclear. The germline V gene has CDR1 LNHDA and CDR2 SQIVND (reference sequence). V gave up 5 bases and J gave up 0 bases, with 11 bases separating them. CDR3 length: 15 residues. The CDR3, as DNA: TGTGCCAGTAGTTATCAGCGATATAGCAATCAGCCCCAGCATTTT. Amino acid sequence: CASSYQRYSNQPQHF.

This chain uses TRBV29-1 with TRBJ1-5; TRBD1 matches 7 bases. The CDR3 loop spans 12 amino acids. Germline trimming cut 0 bases from V and 12 bases from J; bases unmatched to any gene: 5. CDR1 and CDR2 from the germline V gene are SQVTM and ANQGSEA. The DNA for the CDR3 is TGCAGCGTTGAAGAACAGGGGAAGGTCCAGCATTTT. Protein product: CSVEEQGKVQHF. Looking up the rest from reference TRBV29-1 and TRBJ1-5 gives the full variable domain: SAVISQKPSRDICQRGTSLTIQCQVDSQVTMMFWYRQQPGQSLTLIATANQGSEATYESGFVIDKFPISRPNLTFSTLTVSNMSPEDSSIYLCSVEEQGKVQHFGDGTRLSIL.

This chain uses TRBV9 with TRBJ2-7; D might be TRBD2 (6 bases). The CDR3 is made up of 14 amino acids. CDR1 and CDR2 from the germline V gene are SGDLS and YYNGEE. Trimming pared 3 bases from V and 4 bases from J, leaving 14 bases between. The CDR3 region is CASSASGGVYEQYF. CDR3 coding DNA: TGTGCCAGCAGCGCCAGTGGCGGGGTTTACGAGCAGTACTTC. The variable domain in full, with the rest retrieved from reference TRBV9 and TRBJ2-7, is DSGVTQTPKHLITATGQRVTLRCSPRSGDLSVYWYQQSLDQGLQFLIQYYNGEERAKGNILERFSAQQFPDLHSELNLSSLELGDSALYFCASSASGGVYEQYFGPGTRLTVT.

The table lists this clone with a few counts. V gene TRBV19 combines with J gene TRBJ1-4; no firm D call. The CDR3 has 13 residues. Germline V gives CDR1 LNHDA, CDR2 SQIVND (reference sequence). Between the trimmed V and J ends, which lost 5 bases and 4 bases, there was a span of 8 bases. The CDR3 DNA is TGTGCCAGTAGTGCCGGGAATAATGAAAAACTGTTTTTT. Its translation: CASSAGNNEKLFF. The entire variable domain, with the rest obtained from reference TRBV19 and TRBJ1-4, is as follows: DGGITQSPKYLFRKEGQNVTLSCEQNLNHDAMYWYRQDPGQGLRLIYYSQIVNDFQKGDIAEGYSVSREKKESFPLTVTSAQKNPTAFYLCASSAGNNEKLFFGSGTQLSVL.

The chain links TRBV27 to TRBJ2-1, with D maybe TRBD2 (7 bases). Trimming shortened V by 1 base and J by 7 bases, and 17 bases separated the two germline ends. Germline CDR1 MNHEY, CDR2 SMNVEV (reference sequence). The CDR3 is 16 residues long. The DNA of the CDR3 is TGTGCCAGCAGTTTATTCTCTCGGGGGAGGGGGAATGAGCAGTTCTTC. It codes for CASSLFSRGRGNEQFF.

The chain has TRBV5-8 and TRBJ2-3; TRBD2 agrees at 11 bases. CDR1 and CDR2 (germline): SGHTS, YDEGEE. The CDR3 spans 14 residues. V lost 7 bases, J lost 4 bases, and 5 bases stayed unmatched. CDR3 DNA: TGTGCCAGCCTGAGGACTAGCGGGTCAGATACGCAGTATTTT. It is translated as CASLRTSGSDTQYF.

The V call is TRBV29-1, the J call TRBJ2-7; 9 nucleotides match TRBD1. Trimming at V came to 0 bases and at J to 3 bases, leaving 15 bases not matched to a gene. From germline, CDR1 is SQVTM and CDR2 ANQGSEA. The CDR3 loop spans 18 amino acids. The CDR3 DNA follows: TGCAGCGTTGAAGATCTTGAACTAACCGGGACAGGGTACTACGAGCAGTACTTC. Translation: CSVEDLELTGTGYYEQYF.

Details on this clone: One end of the junction is discordant with germline, which a read error may explain. The gene calls are TRBV7-9 and TRBJ1-1; weak D call: TRBD1 (6 bases). Germline V CDR1 and CDR2: SEHNR, FQNEAQ (reference sequence). The length of the CDR3 is 12 residues. CDR3 region: CASSLGGAEAFF. Here the CDR3 DNA reads TGTGCCAGCAGCTTGGGGGGGGCTGAGGCTTTCTTT. Full variable domain (missing parts from reference TRBV7-9 and TRBJ1-1): DTGVSQNPRHKITKRGQNVTFRCDPISEHNRLYWYRQTLGQGPEFLTYFQNEAQLEKSRLLSDRFSAERPKGSFSTLEIQRTEQGDSAMYLCASSLGGAEAFFGQGTRLTVV.